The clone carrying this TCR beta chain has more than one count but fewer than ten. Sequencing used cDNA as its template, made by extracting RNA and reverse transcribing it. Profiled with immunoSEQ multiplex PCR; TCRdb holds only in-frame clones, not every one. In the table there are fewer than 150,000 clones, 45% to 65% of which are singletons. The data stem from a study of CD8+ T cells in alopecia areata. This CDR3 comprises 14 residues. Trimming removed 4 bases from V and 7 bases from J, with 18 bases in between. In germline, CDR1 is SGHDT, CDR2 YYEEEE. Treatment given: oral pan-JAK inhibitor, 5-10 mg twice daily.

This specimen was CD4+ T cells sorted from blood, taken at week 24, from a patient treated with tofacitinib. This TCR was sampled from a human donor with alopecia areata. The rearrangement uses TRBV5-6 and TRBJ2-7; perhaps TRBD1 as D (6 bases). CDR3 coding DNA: TGTGCCAGCAGCCCGAACAGGGAGTGGTCTGAGCAGTACTTC. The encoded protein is CASSPNREWSEQYF.